This entry lists 16 T cell receptor beta chains sequenced from one sample in a study of blood T cells in healthy people across ages. A second roughly 6 to 12 cycle PCR used barcoded and J-beta primers. TCRdb used MiXCR to reprocess the 5' RACE reads, holding one entry per CDR3 protein. The sample records 550,000 to 750,000 distinct CDR3 sequences, 20% to 25% being singletons. Sequenced sample: blood. The receptors were sampled from a man between 65 and 85 years old in good health.

This clonotype turned up a few times. The chain has TRBV20-1 and TRBJ2-1, with 7 bases matching TRBD2. Germline values: CDR1 DFQATT, CDR2 SNEGSKA (reference sequence). This CDR3 has 15 amino acids. V trimming: 4 bases; J trimming: 9 bases; junction bases outside the gene matches: 15. DNA for the CDR3: TGCAGTGCTACGTTTTCCGGCGGGAGATCGGCTGAGCAGTTCTTC. Translated: CSATFSGGRSAEQFF.

This chain connects TRBV15 to TRBJ1-4; D perhaps matches TRBD1 (6 bases). Germline-derived CDR1 and CDR2 are LNHNV and YYDKDF (reference sequence). Trimming removed 6 bases from V and 0 bases from J, with 11 bases in between. The CDR3 covers 15 residues. The DNA of the CDR3 is TGTGCCACCAGGGAGGGGACAACAACTAATGAAAAACTGTTTTTT. It yields the protein CATREGTTTNEKLFF.

The chain has TRBV30 and TRBJ1-1; no clear D gene. Germline lookup yields CDR1 GTSNPN and CDR2 SVGIG (reference sequence). The V gene lost 1 base and the J gene lost 2 bases, with 8 bases spanning the gap. The CDR3 is 13 amino acids. CDR3 region: CAWSGSYNTEAFF. DNA of the CDR3: TGTGCCTGGAGTGGTTCCTATAACACTGAAGCTTTCTTT.

On this clonotype: A read error may explain this, as a much larger clone is one base away. This rearrangement joins TRBV5-1 to TRBJ1-2; weak D call: TRBD1 (5 bases). CDR1 and CDR2 from the germline V gene are SGHRS and YFSETQ. This CDR3 has 13 residues. CDR3 coding DNA: TGCGCCAACAGCTTGGAAGGGACCTATGGCTACACCTTC. Translated, it gives CANSLEGTYGYTF.

The V and J genes are TRBV18 and TRBJ1-6; D gene ambiguous. The CDR3 runs 14 residues. Germline V gene sequence: CDR1 KGHSH, CDR2 LQKENI. Deletions cut 5 bases from V and 14 bases from J, with 19 bases between. The CDR3 here is CASSRNLTLLTLHF. The CDR3 DNA follows: TGTGCCAGCTCAAGAAACTTAACCCTCCTCACCCTCCACTTT.

This clonotype was observed a handful of times. The rearrangement links TRBV4-3 to TRBJ2-1, with D tentatively TRBD1 or TRBD2 (6 bases each). Trimming removed 4 bases from V and 8 bases from J, with 18 bases in between. Per the germline V gene, CDR1 is LGHNA and CDR2 is YSLEER. The CDR3 covers 15 residues. CDR3 in DNA: TGCGCCAGCAGCCTAAAGGGGGGTCTCATAGATGAGCAGTTCTTC. This codes for CASSLKGGLIDEQFF.

The V call is TRBV12-3 or TRBV12-4, the J call TRBJ1-5; TRBD1 might be the D (5 bases). CDR3 length equals 14 residues. V shed 3 bases and J shed 5 bases, with 11 bases lying between them. The CDR3 nucleotides read TGTGCCAGCAGTTTCGGGACGTACGATCAGCCCCAGCATTTT. Encoded protein: CASSFGTYDQPQHF.

This clonotype has only a few counts. The chain links TRBV2 to TRBJ2-7; D remains ambiguous. V was clipped by 8 bases and J by 3 bases, with 11 bases between them. This CDR3 is built from 12 residues. Germline lookup yields CDR1 SNHLY and CDR2 FYNNEI. The CDR3, as DNA: TGTGCCAGCGGGTCCCTAAGCTACGAGCAGTACTTC. Translation: CASGSLSYEQYF.

A few counts support this clonotype. The V and J genes are TRBV11-2 and TRBJ2-3; the match to TRBD2 covers 9 bases. The CDR3 has 17 residues. Trimming at V came to 0 bases and at J to 4 bases, leaving 8 bases not matched to a gene. CDR1 and CDR2 (germline): SGHAT, FQNNGV. The CDR3 DNA reads as TGTGCCAGCAGCTTAGATGGAGCGGGAGGTGCGGCAGATACGCAGTATTTT. It encodes CASSLDGAGGAADTQYF.

The rearrangement links TRBV21-1 to TRBJ2-7; TRBD1, the table's D call, lacks a check against the DNA. TRBV21-1 is recorded as a pseudogene. The CDR3 spans 12 residues. The CDR3 DNA follows: TGTGCCAGCAGCAAAGCTCCGGGTGAGCAGTACTTC. This gives the protein CASSKAPGEQYF.

Only a few counts were recorded for this clonotype. The chain couples TRBV7-2 to TRBJ1-6, with D maybe TRBD1 (6 bases). CDR3 size: 15 residues. Germline V CDR1 and CDR2: SGHTA, FQGNSA. Trimming pared 0 bases from V and 7 bases from J, leaving 10 bases between. In DNA form, the CDR3 reads TGTGCCAGCAGCTTAGCCCAGGGGTGGAATTCACCCCTCCACTTT. This translates into CASSLAQGWNSPLHF.

This clonotype was seen once. V usage is TRBV3-1 and J usage is TRBJ2-7; D is uncertain. Trimming removed 1 base at V and 0 bases at J, with 13 bases between. This CDR3 is built from 16 residues. Germline CDR1 LGHDT, CDR2 YNNKEL (reference sequence). CDR3 nucleotides: TGTGCCAGCAGCCAAGGGCCTCAGAGGAGCTCCTACGAGCAGTACTTC. Protein product: CASSQGPQRSSYEQYF.

This clonotype was recorded a few times. The rearrangement uses TRBV29-1 and TRBJ2-1; possible D gene TRBD2, 6 bases. Trimming removed 6 bases from V and 4 bases from J, with 10 bases in between. The CDR3 spans 12 residues. Germline V gene data show CDR1 as SQVTM and CDR2 as ANQGSEA. CDR3 protein: CSVFLAYNEQFF. In nucleotides, the CDR3 is TGCAGCGTCTTTCTAGCGTACAATGAGCAGTTCTTC.

The V gene is TRBV28, the J gene TRBJ2-2; no reliable D call. The CDR3 spans 14 residues. The germline V gene encodes CDR1 MDHEN and CDR2 SYDVKM. Trimming pared 7 bases from V and 1 base from J, leaving 10 bases between. CDR3 in amino acids: CASTGHQNTGELFF. CDR3 DNA sequence: TGTGCCAGCACTGGCCACCAGAACACCGGGGAGCTGTTTTTT. Full variable domain (outside the CDR3, taken from reference TRBV28 and TRBJ2-2): DVKVTQSSRYLVKRTGEKVFLECVQDMDHENMFWYRQDPGLGLRLIYFSYDVKMKEKGDIPEGYSVSREKKERFSLILESASTNQTSMYLCASTGHQNTGELFFGEGSRLTVL.

The chain joins TRBV5-6 to TRBJ2-4, with D unresolved. This CDR3 has 14 residues. The germline V and J ends were trimmed by 1 base and 0 bases, with 5 bases remaining between them. Germline V CDR1 and CDR2: SGHDT, YYEEEE. This CDR3 reads CASSLTIAKNIQYF. The CDR3 bases are TGTGCCAGCAGCTTGACCATAGCCAAAAACATTCAGTACTTC.

This clonotype has a handful of counts. The V and J genes are TRBV20-1 and TRBJ2-5; D may match TRBD1 or TRBD2 (5 bases each). The DNA end favors TRBJ2-7, so the J call may be wrong. The length of the CDR3 is 11 residues. Germline CDR1 DFQATT, CDR2 SNEGSKA (reference sequence). The CDR3 region is CSGTGLTEQYF. The CDR3, as DNA: TGCAGCGGGACGGGTTTAACCGAGCAGTACTTC.